These 5 T cell receptor beta chains originate from one sample sequenced in a study of T cell clusters in autoimmune cytopenias. TRB was amplified from approximately 250 ng of peripheral blood genomic DNA per sample. TRB was amplified by touch-down multiplex PCR, primer pools A and B combined. TCRdb reprocessed the multiplex PCR reads, keeping one entry per CDR3 protein, no DNA. The sample totals almost 7,000 distinct CDR3 sequences. These data were also reused for a study on T cell repertoires in aging, cancer and after chemotherapy.

Source material: peripheral blood. The receptors come from a human donor in good health.

Frequency places this clonotype as medium-sized. The gene calls are TRBV6-2 or TRBV6-3 and TRBJ2-1; TCRdb indicates TRBD2, and absent DNA this call remains unverified. This CDR3 is 15 amino acids long. Germline V gene sequence: CDR1 MNHEY, CDR2 SVGEGT. This CDR3 reads CASSSTGLAINEQFF.

This clonotype counts as medium-sized by frequency. The gene calls are TRBV30 and TRBJ1-5. The germline gives CDR1 GTSNPN, CDR2 SVGIG (reference sequence). The CDR3 covers 14 residues. CDR3 region: CAWSRAGINQPQHF.

V and J are TRBV20-1 and TRBJ2-1; lacking DNA, the TRBD2 call made by TCRdb goes unchecked. Per germline, CDR1 DFQATT and CDR2 SNEGSKA (reference sequence). The CDR3 loop spans 15 amino acids. The CDR3: CSARGEAGAYNEQFF.

This chain connects TRBV18 to TRBJ1-3. Germline-derived CDR1 and CDR2 are KGHSH and LQKENI. This CDR3 region has 13 residues. The CDR3 loop reads CASSEGGGNTIYF.

The rearrangement joins TRBV11-2 to TRBJ1-3; the TRBD1 assignment by TCRdb is unverifiable without DNA. Germline-derived CDR1 and CDR2 are SGHAT and FQNNGV. There are 13 residues in the CDR3. CDR3 region: CASSSSLGDTIYF.